This T cell receptor beta chain was obtained from a study of post-analysis software for immune sequencing data (dated by TCRdb to between 2015 and 2017). The study in broad terms: Relapsing-remitting, secondary progressive and progressive-relapsing multiple sclerosis were recorded as disease courses, and subtype annotation was lacking for some patients. The patient repertoires were set against 11 previously published healthy control repertoires from donors whose ages ranged from roughly 6 to 26 years. A subset of samples was prepared in parallel using single-end sample barcoding, then pooled and co-amplified after Illumina adapter ligation.

To demonstrate the VDJtools post-analysis software, TCR beta repertoires were profiled from the peripheral blood of more than ten young patients with multiple sclerosis. Multiple sclerosis patients were children and adolescents aged about 6 to 15 years. CDR3 length: 15 amino acids, cysteine to phenylalanine. Only the CDR3 DNA stays, 45 bases, in frame from base 1. At the junction V is shortened by 3 bases and J by 6 bases; bases outside the gene matches: 9. The germline V gene (reference sequence) gives CDR1 as DFQATT and CDR2 as SNEGSKA. Libraries were built with PCR. The sequencer was an Illumina HiSeq 2500. To reduce PCR and sequencing biases, unique molecular identifiers were built into the TCR beta cDNA libraries. Every 1 to 10 million input T cells yielded 500,000 or so cDNA molecules, meaning each molecule approximated one T cell. Patient libraries were prepared and sequenced with the same protocol used for the earlier healthy control dataset. Samples belonging to the same batch were prepared together, multiplexed and sequenced on a shared HiSeq lane. Concerning the study's data processing: Raw barcoded reads were processed with MIGEC, discarding single-read molecular identifier groups before consensus assembly and CDR3 extraction. VDJtools was used for post-analysis of the clonotype tables, and diversity was normalized by down-sampling every dataset to the size of the smallest sample. Repertoire overlap clustering matched CDR3 amino acid but not nucleotide sequences to correct batch-related cross-sample contamination. TCRdb's own reprocessing of the public reads used fastp at Q25 and MiXCR and kept productive beta chains. Rows are unified per CDR3 protein, each entry keeping the most common DNA and genes. TCRdb, not the authors, supplied the V and J calls. The table for this sample lists a few hundred thousand distinct CDR3 sequences; about 40% of them were counted only once. Around 5.2% of the sample rests with the top ten.

This clonotype was seen ten or more times. No cognate antigen has been identified for it. The record has no base qualities; no much larger clone is one base away. Study-wide conclusions, independent of this receptor: When samples were clustered directly using the F measure, samples prepared in the same batch co-clustered strongly, which prompted a batch-effect correction. Patients showed significantly higher frequencies than controls for five TRBV segments, among them TRBV5-6, TRBV5-1 and TRBV20-1. Normalized Chao1 diversity was significantly lower in multiple sclerosis patients than controls, suggesting substantial peripheral T-cell clonal expansion. The multiple sclerosis patient group was slightly younger than the control group.

The chain employs TRBV20-1 and TRBJ2-1, and TRBD2 matches 9 of the central bases. The sequence was collected from a girl under 18 with multiple sclerosis. The sample taken for sequencing was blood. For the CDR3, the sequence is CSASSSGKGSNEQFF. The DNA sequence reads TGCAGTGCTAGTTCTAGCGGGAAGGGCAGCAATGAGCAGTTCTTC.